This TCR beta chain was profiled in a study of cytomegalovirus exposure and HLA in healthy donors. General study findings and limits: TCR sequences were mostly rare, though some public TCRs occurred in many donors. Reports showed the classifier diagnosing cytomegalovirus status with high specificity and sensitivity.

In regard to this clone: Its antigen is unidentified.

Here immunoSEQ multiplex PCR was the method, and the copy in TCRdb shows in-frame clones only, minus some. The table lists under 75,000 clones, almost 97% of them singletons, with under 1.5% in the top ten. The donors were members of the validation cohort comprising over a hundred subjects, separate from the approximately 710-subject first cohort. The material sequenced was PBMCs. The TCR comes from a woman aged 18-29 years in good health and CMV-seronegative.

CDR3 in amino acids: CAISETTYNEQFF. CDR3 DNA sequence: TGTGCCATCAGTGAGACAACCTACAATGAGCAGTTCTTC. The chain joins TRBV10-3 to TRBJ2-1; D ambiguous. Trimming left V 2 bases short and J 2 bases short, with 4 bases between. The CDR3 totals 13 residues. Germline V gives CDR1 ENHRY, CDR2 SYGVKD.